What follows are 29 T cell receptor beta chains derived from one specimen sequenced in a study of CD8+ T cells in alopecia areata. Lesional scalp tissue (obtained by punch biopsy) and peripheral blood were collected from alopecia areata patients. cDNA prepared by RNA extraction and subsequent reverse transcription served as the template for sequencing. Generated by immunoSEQ multiplex PCR, the TCRdb table keeps only in-frame clones and is missing some. The sample has some 7,500 clones; 45% to 70% are singletons. The sequencing here drew on skin, taken at week 0. The receptors come from a human donor with alopecia areata.

J is TRBJ2-3 and V is TRBV15; D unclear. The CDR3 extends over 14 amino acids. Per the germline V gene, CDR1 is LNHNV and CDR2 is YYDKDF (reference sequence). V was trimmed by 0 bases and J by 3 bases, leaving 7 bases between them. CDR3 residues: CATSRELETDTQYF. CDR3 coding DNA: TGTGCCACCAGCAGAGAACTGGAAACAGATACGCAGTATTTT. Variable domain in full (rest from reference TRBV15 and TRBJ2-3): DAMVIQNPRYQVTQFGKPVTLSCSQTLNHNVMYWYQQKSSQAPKLLFHYYDKDFNNEADTPDNFQSRRPNTSFCFLDIRSPGLGDTAMYLCATSRELETDTQYFGPGTRLTVL.

This chain joins TRBV4-1 and TRBJ2-7; D gene uncertain. This CDR3 contains 15 residues. V shed 3 bases and J shed 3 bases, with 15 bases lying between them. CDR1 is MGHRA, CDR2 YSYEKL, per germline. CDR3 loop: CASSQDLTGYYEQYF. The CDR3 DNA reads as TGCGCCAGCAGCCAGGATCTGACTGGATACTACGAGCAGTACTTC.

A few counts support this clone. V usage is TRBV5-5 and J usage is TRBJ1-3; 7 nucleotides align to TRBD1. The germline gives CDR1 SGHKS, CDR2 YYEKEE (reference sequence). With V trimmed by 2 bases and J by 5 bases, 4 bases remained unmatched. This CDR3 comprises 14 residues. The CDR3 sequence is CASSLGDSRNTIYF. CDR3 in DNA: TGTGCCAGCAGCTTAGGGGACAGCCGAAACACCATATATTTT.

This chain uses TRBV15 with TRBJ2-2, with D uncertain. CDR3 length equals 13 residues. Trimming took 0 bases from V and 6 from J, leaving 5 bases between them. CDR1 is LNHNV and CDR2 is YYDKDF in the germline V gene (reference sequence). CDR3 loop: CATSRDVAGELFF. As DNA, the CDR3 is TGTGCCACCAGCAGAGATGTGGCCGGGGAGCTGTTTTTT.

As for this clone: The junction and the germline gene differ at one end; a read error may be behind it. The J gene is TRBJ1-2, the V gene TRBV11-2, with unresolved D. CDR1 is SGHAT and CDR2 is FQNNGV in the germline V gene. This CDR3 region has 13 residues. The CDR3 reads CASSPLGYYGYTF. The CDR3 coding sequence is TGTGCCAGCAGCCCGTTAGGATACTACGGCTACACCTTC. The full variable domain, its missing parts supplied by reference TRBV11-2 and TRBJ1-2, is EAGVAQSPRYKIIEKRQSVAFWCNPISGHATLYWYQQILGQGPKLLIQFQNNGVVDDSQLPKDRFSAERLKGVDSTLKIQPAKLEDSAVYLCASSPLGYYGYTFGSGTRLTVV.

This clone appeared a few times. This chain connects TRBV10-3 to TRBJ1-5, with a possible D match to TRBD1 (6 bases). CDR3 length: 15 residues. The ends were cut back, 6 bases at V and 6 bases at J, with 18 bases in the middle. CDR1 and CDR2 (germline): ENHRY, SYGVKD. The CDR3 loop reads CAISPSETGGQPQHF. DNA of the CDR3: TGTGCCATCAGCCCGAGTGAGACAGGTGGTCAGCCCCAGCATTTT.

The chain has TRBV9 and TRBJ2-5; D not resolved. The J call may be incorrect, as the DNA end agrees better with TRBJ2-7. Germline values: CDR1 SGDLS, CDR2 YYNGEE. This CDR3 has 13 amino acids. The CDR3 reads CASSVALADEQYF. For the CDR3, the DNA is TGTGCCAGCAGCGTAGCTCTGGCCGACGAGCAGTACTTC.

The V and J genes are TRBV19 and TRBJ1-2; TRBD1 aligns across 10 bases. CDR1 and CDR2 (germline): LNHDA, SQIVND (reference sequence). The V segment lost 4 bases and the J segment 8 bases; nucleotides outside the gene matches: 7. The CDR3 totals 14 residues. This chain's CDR3 is CASSTRDRGWGYTF. Here the CDR3 DNA reads TGTGCCAGTAGTACGCGGGACAGGGGATGGGGCTACACCTTC.

The rearrangement joins TRBV7-8 to TRBJ1-2; TRBD1 is a possible D gene (6 bases). Per the germline V gene, CDR1 is SGHVS and CDR2 is FQNEAQ. V shed 4 bases and J shed 7 bases, with 19 bases lying between them. The CDR3 contains 15 residues. The CDR3 sequence is CASSYLEGGPLGYTF. Here the CDR3 DNA reads TGTGCCAGCAGCTATCTTGAGGGGGGGCCCCTTGGCTACACCTTC.

The J gene is TRBJ1-5, the V gene TRBV4-1; 8 nucleotides agree with TRBD1. J was trimmed by 2 bases and V by 1 base; bases with no gene match: 1. Germline V gene lookup returns CDR1 MGHRA and CDR2 YSYEKL. The CDR3 runs to 15 residues. The CDR3 DNA sequence: TGCGCCAGCAGCCAAGCACAGGGGGGCAATCAGCCCCAGCATTTT. Amino acid sequence: CASSQAQGGNQPQHF.

The V call is TRBV5-4, the J call TRBJ1-1; D is unclear. Germline loops: CDR1 SGHNT, CDR2 YYREEE (reference sequence). This CDR3 spans 13 amino acids. The V and J ends lost 4 bases and 3 bases respectively, with 10 bases between them. CDR3 nucleotides: TGTGCCAGCAGCCTGGGGAGCGACACTGAAGCTTTCTTT. Its protein is CASSLGSDTEAFF.

The chain joins TRBV5-5 to TRBJ1-4; TRBD1 is a possible D gene (5 bases). Germline V CDR1 and CDR2: SGHKS, YYEKEE (reference sequence). V lost 0 bases and J 11 bases, leaving 14 bases between the germline ends. This CDR3 has 14 amino acids. CDR3 nucleotides: TGTGCCAGCAGCTTGGCCGAACAGTGGGGGAAACTGTTTTTT. Protein: CASSLAEQWGKLFF.

The chain uses TRBV4-3 and TRBJ1-4; unclear D gene. The CDR3 contains 16 residues. Trimming stripped 0 bases from V and 11 bases from J, with 19 bases between. Germline loops: CDR1 LGHNA, CDR2 YSLEER. For the CDR3, the DNA is TGCGCCAGCAGCCAAGATTCAGGACCCCGGAGAGACAAACTGTTTTTT. Protein sequence: CASSQDSGPRRDKLFF.

This chain links TRBV2 with TRBJ2-7, with D tentatively TRBD2 (5 bases). CDR1 is SNHLY, CDR2 FYNNEI, per germline. Trimming took off 4 bases at V and 5 bases at J, with 12 bases between the two ends. CDR3 length equals 13 residues. CDR3 sequence (DNA): TGTGCCAGCAGTGTTGGGCGGGTTAACGAGCAGTACTTC. Amino acids: CASSVGRVNEQYF.

There are a few counts of this clone. J is TRBJ2-3 and V is TRBV5-8; D possibly corresponds to TRBD2 (6 bases). The CDR3 contains 15 residues. Between the trimmed V and J ends, which lost 4 bases and 2 bases, there was a span of 14 bases. Per the germline V gene, CDR1 is SGHTS and CDR2 is YDEGEE. The CDR3 DNA follows: TGTGCCAGCAGCCGTAGGGAGGATTTCACAGATACGCAGTATTTT. It codes for CASSRREDFTDTQYF. Supplemented by reference TRBV5-8 and TRBJ2-3, the full variable domain reads EAGVTQSPTHLIKTRGQQATLRCSPISGHTSVYWYQQALGLGLQFLLWYDEGEERNRGNFPPRFSGRQFPNYSSELNVNALELEDSALYLCASSRREDFTDTQYFGPGTRLTVL.

This clone was observed once. This chain joins TRBV5-4 and TRBJ2-1; D tentatively fits TRBD1 or TRBD2 (6 bases each). Trimming took 6 bases from V and 7 from J, leaving 23 bases between them. This CDR3 has 16 amino acids. Looked up from germline, CDR1 is SGHNT and CDR2 is YYREEE (reference sequence). The CDR3 DNA reads as TGTGCCAGCACACACGGGGGCGGGGCGGAAGGGAATGAGCAGTTCTTC. Its translation: CASTHGGGAEGNEQFF.

This clone has a handful of counts. The chain employs TRBV29-1 and TRBJ1-1; no definite D call. The CDR3 loop spans 14 amino acids. Trimming removed 6 bases at V and 0 bases at J, with 14 bases between. The germline V gene encodes CDR1 SQVTM and CDR2 ANQGSEA. CDR3 bases: TGCAGCGTGAACCCCCGGGTCCTGAACACTGAAGCTTTCTTT. This gives the protein CSVNPRVLNTEAFF.

V is TRBV4-3 and J is TRBJ2-1, with TRBD2 identical over 9 bases. The CDR3 is 17 residues long. With 4 bases clipped from V and 0 bases from J, the junction kept 7 bases outside the gene matches. Germline CDR1 reads LGHNA; CDR2 reads YSLEER. CDR3 residues: CASSPSASGISYNEQFF. The CDR3 DNA sequence: TGCGCCAGCAGCCCCTCGGCTAGCGGGATCTCCTACAATGAGCAGTTCTTC.

This clone was counted between two and nine times. V gene TRBV29-1 combines with J gene TRBJ1-1; D perhaps matches TRBD1 (6 bases). Per germline, CDR1 SQVTM and CDR2 ANQGSEA. V was clipped by 3 bases and J by 6 bases, with 11 bases between them. The CDR3 runs 12 residues. The CDR3 loop is CSVETGGPEAFF. DNA for the CDR3: TGCAGCGTTGAGACGGGGGGGCCTGAAGCTTTCTTT.

V and J are TRBV7-9 and TRBJ1-5; D ambiguous. The CDR3 is made up of 14 amino acids. Germline assignment: CDR1 SEHNR and CDR2 FQNEAQ (reference sequence). V gave up 5 bases and J gave up 1 base, with 9 bases separating them. The CDR3 DNA reads TGTGCCAGCAGCAAGGGTGGGAGCAATCAGCCCCAGCATTTT. Residues: CASSKGGSNQPQHF.

V and J are TRBV5-1 and TRBJ2-2; D ambiguous. Germline V gene sequence: CDR1 SGHRS, CDR2 YFSETQ. The ends were cut back, 7 bases at V and 6 bases at J, with 16 bases in the middle. The CDR3 length is 14 residues. Here the CDR3 reads CASRPGVVPGELFF. The CDR3 DNA follows: TGCGCCAGCCGCCCTGGAGTAGTTCCCGGGGAGCTGTTTTTT.

The chain joins TRBV7-9 to TRBJ2-7; D tentatively reads TRBD1 or TRBD2 (5 bases each). Germline CDR1 reads SEHNR; CDR2 reads FQNEAQ (reference sequence). The CDR3 loop spans 14 amino acids. V was trimmed by 3 bases and J by 3 bases, leaving 12 bases between them. The chain's CDR3 is CASSFEGKLYEQYF. In DNA, the CDR3 is TGTGCCAGCAGCTTTGAGGGGAAGCTCTACGAGCAGTACTTC.

This chain joins TRBV7-2 and TRBJ2-6; no reliable D call. V lost 3 bases and J lost 0, with 9 bases in between. This CDR3 has 16 amino acids. From germline, CDR1 is SGHTA and CDR2 FQGNSA. The CDR3 region is CASSLRTLSGANVLTF. Written as DNA, the CDR3 is TGTGCCAGCAGCTTGAGAACTCTCTCTGGGGCCAACGTCCTGACTTTC.

J is TRBJ1-5 and V is TRBV11-1, with no clear D. CDR1 is SGHAT, CDR2 FQDESV, per germline (reference sequence). CDR3 size: 14 residues. Between the trimmed V and J ends, which lost 4 bases and 2 bases, there was a span of 9 bases. CDR3 residues: CASSSMTGNQPQHF. CDR3 sequence (DNA): TGTGCCAGCAGCTCCATGACGGGCAATCAGCCCCAGCATTTT.

The gene calls are TRBV10-1 and TRBJ2-2; no reliable D call. This CDR3 contains 15 residues. V was cut by 3 bases and J by 5 bases, with 13 bases left in between. Germline CDR1 and CDR2: WNHNN and SYGVQD (reference sequence). Here the CDR3 reads CASSDGGTRTGELFF. DNA for the CDR3: TGCGCCAGCAGTGACGGCGGAACAAGAACCGGGGAGCTGTTTTTT.

Within the sample, this clone is medium-sized. This chain joins TRBV27 and TRBJ2-5; a weak D match, TRBD2 (6 bases). V gave up 2 bases and J gave up 1 base, with 14 bases separating them. The V gene's germline CDR1 is MNHEY and CDR2 SMNVEV (reference sequence). The CDR3 is made up of 16 amino acids. CDR3 DNA: TGTGCCAGCAGTTTAACCCCCCCCGGGGGCCAAGAGACCCAGTACTTC. It encodes CASSLTPPGGQETQYF.

This clone was detected once. This chain links TRBV19 with TRBJ2-2, with D perhaps TRBD2 (5 bases). V was pared by 6 bases and J by 5 bases, with 13 bases between. The CDR3 consists of 14 residues. CDR1 and CDR2 (germline): LNHDA, SQIVND (reference sequence). The CDR3 coding sequence is TGTGCCAGTAGAGTATTAGGCGGGACCGGGGAGCTGTTTTTT. This sequence encodes CASRVLGGTGELFF.

The chain has TRBV6-5 and TRBJ1-1, with D unresolved. The germline CDR1 and CDR2 sequences are MNHEY and SVGAGI. The CDR3 is made up of 14 amino acids. The germline V and J ends were trimmed by 6 bases and 0 bases, with 11 bases remaining between them. The DNA of the CDR3 is TGTGCCAGCAGCCACCCCGGGCTGAACACTGAAGCTTTCTTT. It yields the protein CASSHPGLNTEAFF.

CDR3 DNA sequence: TGTGCCAGCAGCCCGGGGACAGATACGCAGTATTTT. Encoded protein: CASSPGTDTQYF. The chain joins TRBV7-6 to TRBJ2-3, with D possibly TRBD2 on 5 matching bases. CDR1 is SGHVS and CDR2 is FNYEAQ in the germline V gene. Trimming took 5 bases from V and 3 from J, leaving 6 bases between them. The CDR3 length is 12 residues.